This passage covers 23 T cell receptor beta chains from one sample sequenced in a study of blood T cell repertoires in COVID-19. The table came from immunoSEQ multiplex PCR; TCRdb's copy has only in-frame clones and leaves some out. The table lists 190,000 or so clones, 70% to 90% of them singletons, with less than 3% in the top ten. The sequenced material came from peripheral blood. These receptors came from a man in his forties or fifties with active or convalescent COVID-19.

The chain is built from TRBV27 and TRBJ2-2; 9 nucleotides align to TRBD2. Germline V gene sequence: CDR1 MNHEY, CDR2 SMNVEV (reference sequence). Trimming cost V 3 bases and J 5 bases; bases outside gene matches: 7. The CDR3 has 16 amino acids. The CDR3 DNA reads as TGTGCCAGCAGTTTGGCTAGCGGGGTAGGAACCGGGGAGCTGTTTTTT. Amino acids: CASSLASGVGTGELFF.

The genes are TRBV5-1 and TRBJ2-1, with 9 bases lining up with TRBD2. V was pared by 2 bases and J by 4 bases, with 7 bases of the junction left unmatched. CDR3 length: 16 residues. The V gene's germline CDR1 is SGHRS and CDR2 YFSETQ. The CDR3 region has the DNA TGCGCCAGCAGCTTCGGCGGGGGGGAGGTGTACAATGAGCAGTTCTTC. This encodes CASSFGGGEVYNEQFF.

The rearrangement links TRBV3-1 (or the pseudogene TRBV3-2) to TRBJ2-3; 7 bases fit TRBD1. Germline CDR1 is LGHDT and CDR2 is YNNKEL (reference sequence). After removal of 1 base from V and 0 bases from J, the junction contained 7 bases not matched to a gene. The CDR3 totals 17 residues. CDR3 residues: CASSQGPGGWSTDTQYF. CDR3 coding DNA: TGTGCCAGCAGCCAAGGGCCAGGGGGTTGGAGCACAGATACGCAGTATTTT.

The genes are TRBV9 and TRBJ2-5, with 12 nucleotides matching TRBD2. The J segment lost 5 bases and the V segment lost 0 bases, leaving 2 bases of the junction unmatched. Germline CDR1 is SGDLS and CDR2 is YYNGEE. This CDR3 has 15 residues. CDR3 DNA sequence: TGTGCCAGCAGCGTAGCTAGCGGGGGGGTTGAGACCCAGTACTTC. This gives the protein CASSVASGGVETQYF.

V gene TRBV7-9 combines with J gene TRBJ2-7; TRBD2 agrees at 12 bases. Germline lookup yields CDR1 SEHNR and CDR2 FQNEAQ (reference sequence). The CDR3 length is 14 residues. Trimming took 4 bases from V and 4 from J; bases not matched to a gene: 2. In nucleotides, the CDR3 is TGTGCCAGCAGCTCAGGGACTAGCGGGTACGAGCAGTACTTC. As protein: CASSSGTSGYEQYF.

The gene calls are TRBV5-6 and TRBJ2-1; D might be TRBD2 (6 bases). This CDR3 has 15 residues. Germline V gene lookup returns CDR1 SGHDT and CDR2 YYEEEE. V lost 0 bases and J lost 9, with 16 bases in between. CDR3 DNA sequence: TGTGCCAGCAGCTTGGGCGGGGCTGGGCGTGTTGAGCAGTTCTTC. As protein: CASSLGGAGRVEQFF.

The rearrangement joins TRBV5-4 to TRBJ2-3; no firm D call. There are 15 residues in the CDR3. CDR1 and CDR2 (germline): SGHNT, YYREEE (reference sequence). V was clipped by 0 bases and J by 2 bases, with 10 bases between them. The CDR3 is CASSLGIEVTDTQYF. The CDR3 DNA is TGTGCCAGCAGCTTGGGCATAGAAGTCACAGATACGCAGTATTTT.

The CDR3 protein is CASSYGLLAKNIQYF. The CDR3 DNA sequence: TGTGCCAGCAGTTACGGCCTCCTAGCCAAAAACATTCAGTACTTC. The rearrangement joins TRBV6-2 or TRBV6-3 to TRBJ2-4; no clear D. V dropped 2 bases and J dropped 0 bases, with 8 bases sitting between them. The CDR3 is 15 residues long. The germline V gene encodes CDR1 MNHEY and CDR2 SVGEGT.

The chain has TRBV29-1 and TRBJ1-2; 11 positions match TRBD1. The CDR3 is made up of 15 amino acids. Germline V gene data show CDR1 as SQVTM and CDR2 as ANQGSEA. V lost 8 bases, J lost 3 bases, and 11 bases stayed unmatched. CDR3 DNA: TGCAGCCCTATACCCCGGGACAGGGGGGACTATGGCTACACCTTC. Translating it yields CSPIPRDRGDYGYTF.

The V call is TRBV9, the J call TRBJ2-5; 7 bases agree with TRBD2. Trimming took 0 bases from V and 5 from J; bases not matched to a gene: 10. Germline values: CDR1 SGDLS, CDR2 YYNGEE. CDR3 size: 16 residues. The DNA of the CDR3 is TGTGCCAGCAGCGTAGGGTTGCTAGCGGAGGGGGAGACCCAGTACTTC. This codes for CASSVGLLAEGETQYF. Together with reference TRBV9 and TRBJ2-5, the CDR3 gives the full variable domain: DSGVTQTPKHLITATGQRVTLRCSPRSGDLSVYWYQQSLDQGLQFLIQYYNGEERAKGNILERFSAQQFPDLHSELNLSSLELGDSALYFCASSVGLLAEGETQYFGPGTRLLVL.

The rearrangement links TRBV27 to TRBJ1-1; 9 nucleotides match TRBD1. The CDR3 loop spans 15 amino acids. CDR1 and CDR2 from the germline V gene are MNHEY and SMNVEV (reference sequence). After removal of 7 bases from V and 1 base from J, the junction contained 7 bases not matched to a gene. The CDR3: CASTPTTGGNTEAFF. The CDR3 DNA follows: TGTGCCAGCACCCCAACGACAGGGGGGAACACTGAAGCTTTCTTT.

The V call is TRBV28, the J call TRBJ1-3, with 7 bases identical to TRBD1. CDR1 and CDR2 (germline): MDHEN, SYDVKM. The V gene end was trimmed by 6 bases and the J gene end by 2 bases; junction bases not matched to a gene: 4. The CDR3 totals 14 residues. CDR3 sequence reads: CASRTGAAGNTIYF. CDR3 coding DNA: TGTGCCAGCAGAACAGGGGCTGCTGGAAACACCATATATTTT.

The genes are TRBV7-8 and TRBJ2-7; perhaps TRBD1 as D (6 bases). Deletions cut 4 bases from V and 1 base from J, with 20 bases between. The CDR3 spans 17 residues. The germline CDR1 and CDR2 sequences are SGHVS and FQNEAQ. CDR3 nucleotides: TGTGCCAGCAGCTCGATCCCGACAGGAACCTTATCCTACGAGCAGTACTTC. Translating it yields CASSSIPTGTLSYEQYF.

This clone is a singleton in its sample. The chain employs TRBV5-6 and TRBJ2-2, with TRBD1 as a possible D gene (5 bases). Deletions cut 0 bases from V and 5 bases from J, with 11 bases between. This CDR3 region has 15 residues. CDR1 is SGHDT and CDR2 is YYEEEE in the germline V gene. The CDR3 protein is CASSLDRRLTGELFF. CDR3 coding DNA: TGTGCCAGCAGCTTGGACAGGAGACTTACCGGGGAGCTGTTTTTT.

The chain is built from TRBV6-5 and TRBJ2-6, with D perhaps matching TRBD2 (5 bases). The CDR3 extends over 14 amino acids. Germline lookup yields CDR1 MNHEY and CDR2 SVGAGI. Trimming removed 7 bases at V and 2 bases at J, with 9 bases between. CDR3: CASMVSAGANVLTF. The CDR3 bases are TGTGCCAGCATGGTTAGCGCTGGGGCCAACGTCCTGACTTTC.

The chain carries TRBV28 and TRBJ1-5; D is ambiguous. This CDR3 region has 14 residues. V lost 8 bases and J lost 1, with 12 bases in between. CDR1 and CDR2 from the germline V gene are MDHEN and SYDVKM. The CDR3 region has the DNA TGTGCCAGCCGGGTGTGGGTCAGCAATCAGCCCCAGCATTTT. It codes for CASRVWVSNQPQHF.

The chain has TRBV10-2 and TRBJ1-1; D not certain. The V gene's germline CDR1 is WSHSY and CDR2 SAAADI. The CDR3 contains 13 residues. Trimming left V 6 bases short and J 1 base short, with 9 bases between. CDR3 amino acids: CASSPGSNTEAFF. In DNA, the CDR3 is TGCGCCAGCAGCCCGGGATCGAACACTGAAGCTTTCTTT.

This chain links TRBV5-1 with TRBJ2-1; 7 nucleotides match TRBD1. This CDR3 has 16 residues. J gave up 3 bases and V 2 bases, and 8 bases lay outside the gene matches. Per germline, CDR1 SGHRS and CDR2 YFSETQ. The CDR3 loop is CASSFQTGVDYNEQFF. CDR3 nucleotide sequence: TGCGCCAGCAGCTTCCAAACAGGGGTGGACTACAATGAGCAGTTCTTC.

The chain recombines TRBV3-1 (or the pseudogene TRBV3-2) with TRBJ1-1, with D perhaps TRBD1 (5 bases). The CDR3 extends over 12 amino acids. Deletions cut 5 bases from V and 6 bases from J, with 10 bases between. Germline V gene sequence: CDR1 LGHDT, CDR2 YNNKEL (reference sequence). The CDR3 here is CASSYQGSEAFF. The CDR3 region has the DNA TGTGCCAGCAGCTACCAGGGATCTGAAGCTTTCTTT.

The DNA of the CDR3 is TGTGCCACTAGACCGGGACAGAGCTCCTACGAGCAGTACTTC. Its protein product is CATRPGQSSYEQYF. The chain joins TRBV6-5 to TRBJ2-7; 7 nucleotides align to TRBD1. Germline V lookup: CDR1 MNHEY, CDR2 SVGAGI. This CDR3 has 14 residues. V was pared by 10 bases and J by 0 bases, with 9 bases of the junction left unmatched.

The gene calls are TRBV4-1 and TRBJ2-7, with D possibly being TRBD2 (6 bases). This CDR3 has 16 residues. CDR1 is MGHRA and CDR2 is YSYEKL in the germline V gene. The V gene lost 5 bases and the J gene lost 0 bases, with 17 bases spanning the gap. DNA for the CDR3: TGCGCCAGCAGCGGGCTTGGTCGCGGGACCTCCTACGAGCAGTACTTC. It specifies CASSGLGRGTSYEQYF.

This clone was observed a single time. The V gene is TRBV6-1, the J gene TRBJ2-1; D is undetermined. From germline, CDR1 is MNHNS and CDR2 SASEGT. Trimming shortened V by 1 base and J by 5 bases, and 6 bases separated the two germline ends. The CDR3 extends over 13 amino acids. DNA for the CDR3: TGTGCCAGCAGTGAAGGCCCAGACAATGAGCAGTTCTTC. This gives the protein CASSEGPDNEQFF.

V and J are TRBV19 and TRBJ1-2, with 7 bases aligning to TRBD1. Germline CDR1 reads LNHDA; CDR2 reads SQIVND (reference sequence). With 4 bases clipped from V and 5 bases from J, the junction kept 7 bases outside the gene matches. CDR3 length equals 14 residues. This chain's CDR3 is CASSTVQGRYGYTF. As DNA, the CDR3 is TGTGCCAGTAGTACGGTACAGGGGAGATATGGCTACACCTTC.